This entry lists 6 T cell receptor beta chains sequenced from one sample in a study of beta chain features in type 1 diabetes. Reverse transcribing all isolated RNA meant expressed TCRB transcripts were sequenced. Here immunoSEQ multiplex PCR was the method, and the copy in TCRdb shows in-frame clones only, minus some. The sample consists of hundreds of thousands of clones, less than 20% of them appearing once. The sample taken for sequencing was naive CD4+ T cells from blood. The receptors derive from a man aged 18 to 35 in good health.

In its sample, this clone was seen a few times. CDR3 DNA sequence: TGCGCCAGCAGCTACCAAGGGAATCCTACAGATACGCAGTATTTT. Protein product: CASSYQGNPTDTQYF. The chain links TRBV4-3 to TRBJ2-3; D remains unclear. The V gene lost 5 bases and the J gene lost 3 bases, with 15 bases spanning the gap. Per the germline V gene, CDR1 is LGHNA and CDR2 is YSLEER. The CDR3 is made up of 15 amino acids.

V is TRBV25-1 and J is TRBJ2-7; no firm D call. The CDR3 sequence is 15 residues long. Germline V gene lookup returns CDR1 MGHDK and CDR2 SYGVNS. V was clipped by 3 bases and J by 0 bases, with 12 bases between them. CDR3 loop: CASSDRRSLSYEQYF. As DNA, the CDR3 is TGTGCCAGCAGTGATCGTCGCTCTCTCTCCTACGAGCAGTACTTC.

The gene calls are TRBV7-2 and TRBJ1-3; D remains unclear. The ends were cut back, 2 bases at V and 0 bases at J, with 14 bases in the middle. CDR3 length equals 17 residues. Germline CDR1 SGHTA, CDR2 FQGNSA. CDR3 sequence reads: CASSLLVLRSSGNTIYF. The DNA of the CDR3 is TGTGCCAGCAGCTTACTTGTATTAAGGTCCTCTGGAAACACCATATATTTT. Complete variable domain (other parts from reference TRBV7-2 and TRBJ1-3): GAGVSQSPSNKVTEKGKDVELRCDPISGHTALYWYRQSLGQGLEFLIYFQGNSAPDKSGLPSDRFSAERTGGSVSTLTIQRTQQEDSAVYLCASSLLVLRSSGNTIYFGEGSWLTVV.

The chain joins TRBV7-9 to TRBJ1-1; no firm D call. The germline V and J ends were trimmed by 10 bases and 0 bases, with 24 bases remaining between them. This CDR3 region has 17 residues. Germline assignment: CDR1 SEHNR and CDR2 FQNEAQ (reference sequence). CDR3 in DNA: TGTGCCACCCAGCAGCCCCCCGGCCGAAAAATGAACACTGAAGCTTTCTTT. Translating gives CATQQPPGRKMNTEAFF.

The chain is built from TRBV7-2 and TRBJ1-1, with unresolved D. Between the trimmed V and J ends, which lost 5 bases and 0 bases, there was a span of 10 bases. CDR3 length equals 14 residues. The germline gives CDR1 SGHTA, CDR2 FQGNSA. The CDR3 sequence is CASSIGQMNTEAFF. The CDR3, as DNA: TGTGCCAGCAGCATCGGTCAAATGAACACTGAAGCTTTCTTT.

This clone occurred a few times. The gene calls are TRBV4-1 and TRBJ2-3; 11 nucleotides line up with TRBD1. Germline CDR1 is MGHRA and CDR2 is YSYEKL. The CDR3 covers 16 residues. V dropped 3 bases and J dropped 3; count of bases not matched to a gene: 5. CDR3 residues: CASSQVGTGGTDTQYF. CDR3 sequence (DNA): TGCGCCAGCAGCCAGGTCGGGACAGGGGGTACAGATACGCAGTATTTT.